Included here is one TCR beta chain sequence, with context. These data belong to a study of CD8 T cells in ankylosing spondylitis. Via MiXCR, TCRdb re-called the 5' RACE reads, giving one row per CDR3 protein. The sample holds about 350,000 distinct CDR3 sequences, about 20% seen once. Trimming cost V 6 bases and J 2 bases; bases outside gene matches: 7. The length of the CDR3 is 16 residues. This chain uses TRBV12-3 or TRBV12-4 with TRBJ2-4, with TRBD2 matching over 10 bases. What was sequenced was blood, either unsorted or a sorted T cell fraction (not recorded which). This receptor was obtained from a male donor with ankylosing spondylitis or in good health (not recorded which). The CDR3 DNA reads TGTGCCAGCAGCCAACTAGCGGGGATAACCAAAAACATTCAGTACTTC. Translating it yields CASSQLAGITKNIQYF.